Here is one T cell receptor beta chain with its context. Its antigen remains unknown. The data are from a study of blood T cells in healthy people across ages. The study, taken as a whole, reports: Fewer expanded clones and more diversity marked long-lived versus aged donors.

A second PCR, run for about 7 to 11 cycles, used a sample-barcoded 5' primer plus a J-beta primer mix. TCRdb re-called the 5' RACE reads with MiXCR, one entry per CDR3 protein. This table holds some 800,000 distinct CDR3 sequences, 40% to 50% found once. Trimming cost V 0 bases and J 5 bases, with 12 bases left between them. Germline-derived CDR1 and CDR2 are SGHRS and YFSETQ. This CDR3 spans 14 amino acids. Russia was home to the donors, healthy Caucasian individuals aged about 6 to 90. This sequence joins TRBV5-1 and TRBJ2-7; D remains unclear. Sequencing used blood. This clonotype was sampled from a man aged 55 to 70 in good health. CDR3 amino acids: CASSLGPPNHEQYF. The CDR3 DNA reads TGCGCCAGCAGCTTGGGACCCCCGAACCACGAGCAGTACTTC.